A single sample is the source of the 29 T cell receptor beta chains below, sequenced in a study of CXCR3-negative and CXCR3-positive naive CD8 T cells. These receptors' antigens are unknown. Findings and limits, study-wide: A higher hydrophobicity marked the TRB CDR3s of CXCR3-positive naive cells versus CXCR3-negative naive cells.

The TRB libraries of cDNA were built by UMI-labeled 5' RACE. TCRdb reprocessed the 5' RACE reads; each CDR3 protein has one entry and no DNA is given. The specimen's table records about 63,000 distinct CDR3 sequences. Specimen: naive CXCR3+ CD8+ T cells from blood. Subset indicated: CD45RO-CCR7+CD27+CD95- naive CD8+ T cells expressing CXCR3 (TNR3+). The receptors stem from a human donor in good health. Some clones in this sample may be carry-over from other donors' samples.

The rearrangement joins TRBV27 to TRBJ1-5. Germline V gene lookup returns CDR1 MNHEY and CDR2 SMNVEV (reference sequence). The CDR3 is made up of 13 amino acids. CDR3: CASSLRFNQPQHF.

The chain is built from TRBV29-1 and TRBJ2-7; TCRdb indicates TRBD1, and absent DNA this call remains unverified. CDR1 is SQVTM and CDR2 is ANQGSEA in the germline V gene. The CDR3 totals 14 residues. CDR3 sequence reads: CSVEGDTGGYEQYF.

The chain carries TRBV18 and TRBJ2-7. The CDR3 loop spans 15 amino acids. Germline V gives CDR1 KGHSH, CDR2 LQKENI. CDR3: CASSPPLRGPYEQYF. Based on the CDR3 plus reference TRBV18 and TRBJ2-7, the full variable domain is NAGVMQNPRHLVRRRGQEARLRCSPMKGHSHVYWYRQLPEEGLKFMVYLQKENIIDESGMPKERFSAEFPKEGPSILRIQQVVRGDSAAYFCASSPPLRGPYEQYFGPGTRLTVT.

The rearrangement links TRBV6-6 to TRBJ2-7; the TCRdb D gene call, TRBD2, has no DNA to confirm it. Germline CDR1 and CDR2: MNHNY and SVGAGI (reference sequence). This CDR3 has 15 amino acids. The CDR3 here is CASRVWRGSSYEQYF.

The gene calls are TRBV5-1 and TRBJ2-1; no DNA is available, so the TRBD1 call from TCRdb remains unchecked. From germline, CDR1 is SGHRS and CDR2 YFSETQ. The CDR3 has 15 amino acids. The chain's CDR3 is CASRTGGGSYNEQFF.

This sequence joins TRBV6-6 and TRBJ2-7; the TRBD2 assignment by TCRdb is unverifiable without DNA. This CDR3 region has 14 residues. CDR1 is MNHNY, CDR2 SVGAGI, per germline (reference sequence). The CDR3 sequence: CASTSTGPAYEQYF.

This sequence joins TRBV29-1 and TRBJ2-1. CDR1 is SQVTM and CDR2 is ANQGSEA in the germline V gene. This CDR3 region has 11 residues. The CDR3 sequence: CSAAAYNEQFF.

This chain uses TRBV29-1 with TRBJ2-1; TCRdb names TRBD1, which stays unverified in the absence of DNA. Germline-derived CDR1 and CDR2 are SQVTM and ANQGSEA. The CDR3 contains 16 residues. CDR3 sequence reads: CSVEVPTPSSYNEQFF.

This chain links TRBV14 with TRBJ2-3; TCRdb calls TRBD1, which cannot be checked without DNA. Germline CDR1 is SGHDN and CDR2 is FVKESK. There are 15 residues in the CDR3. CDR3 sequence reads: CASSHWDSPTDTQYF. Complete variable domain (other parts from reference TRBV14 and TRBJ2-3): EAGVTQFPSHSVIEKGQTVTLRCDPISGHDNLYWYRRVMGKEIKFLLHFVKESKQDESGMPNNRFLAERTGGTYSTLKVQPAELEDSGVYFCASSHWDSPTDTQYFGPGTRLTVL.

The chain recombines TRBV18 with TRBJ2-3. The germline V gene has CDR1 KGHSH and CDR2 LQKENI. The CDR3 loop spans 16 amino acids. CDR3 residues: CASSPDHAMGTDTQYF.

This chain uses TRBV6-5 with TRBJ2-2. Germline V gene data show CDR1 as MNHEY and CDR2 as SVGAGI. This CDR3 is 14 amino acids long. The CDR3 reads CASSSIGTTGELFF.

J is TRBJ2-1 and V is TRBV9; TCRdb returns TRBD2, unconfirmable since there is no DNA. CDR1 SGDLS and CDR2 YYNGEE come from the germline V gene. This CDR3 contains 18 residues. The CDR3 protein is CASSPRGEGLAAYNEQFF.

The chain recombines TRBV15 with TRBJ2-7; TCRdb designates TRBD2, a call that cannot be tested without DNA. CDR3 length: 13 residues. Looked up from germline, CDR1 is LNHNV and CDR2 is YYDKDF (reference sequence). The CDR3: CATSTSFSYEQYF.

The chain uses TRBV29-1 and TRBJ2-3; no DNA is available, so the TRBD1 call from TCRdb remains unchecked. The CDR3 is 13 amino acids. Germline CDR1 SQVTM, CDR2 ANQGSEA. The CDR3 here is CSVEYGGTDTQYF.

The rearrangement joins TRBV20-1 to TRBJ2-3; checking the TCRdb D call of TRBD2 is not possible without DNA. CDR3 size: 15 residues. Germline CDR1 and CDR2: DFQATT and SNEGSKA (reference sequence). CDR3 sequence reads: CSASGTSGSSDTQYF.

V is TRBV28 and J is TRBJ2-1; the D call from TCRdb, TRBD2, cannot be confirmed without DNA. The CDR3 contains 16 residues. CDR1 is MDHEN, CDR2 SYDVKM, per germline. CDR3 region: CASSPISLGGRSEQFF.

The chain couples TRBV29-1 to TRBJ2-1. Germline lookup yields CDR1 SQVTM and CDR2 ANQGSEA. The CDR3 runs 13 residues. CDR3 in amino acids: CSVRPDSYNEQFF.

This rearrangement joins TRBV20-1 to TRBJ2-1; no DNA is available, so the TRBD2 call from TCRdb remains unchecked. The V gene's germline CDR1 is DFQATT and CDR2 SNEGSKA (reference sequence). CDR3 length equals 14 residues. The CDR3 loop reads CSTKGGLSYNEQFF.

The genes are TRBV29-1 and TRBJ2-5. CDR3 size: 11 residues. Germline V gene lookup returns CDR1 SQVTM and CDR2 ANQGSEA. The CDR3 spells CSVEDWETQYF.

The V and J genes are TRBV6-2 or TRBV6-3 and TRBJ2-2; the D call from TCRdb, TRBD2, cannot be confirmed without DNA. CDR1 and CDR2 from the germline V gene are MNHEY and SVGEGT. The CDR3 has 15 residues. CDR3 in amino acids: CASSYTSGEIGELFF.

The chain couples TRBV7-8 to TRBJ2-7; there is no DNA to check the TCRdb D call of TRBD1. CDR1 is SGHVS and CDR2 is FQNEAQ in the germline V gene. This CDR3 has 16 amino acids. CDR3 sequence reads: CASSLVARGSTYEQYF.

The chain is built from TRBV4-1 and TRBJ2-1; TCRdb proposes TRBD1, but this gene call is untestable without DNA. The CDR3 sequence is 13 residues long. CDR1 is MGHRA, CDR2 YSYEKL, per germline. The CDR3 sequence: CASSPNPGREQFF.

The chain is built from TRBV21-1 and TRBJ2-7; TCRdb's D call, TRBD1, is unchecked because there is no DNA. TRBV21-1 is deemed a pseudogene. The CDR3 runs to 13 residues. The chain's CDR3 is CASRGTGPYEQYF.

The CDR3 is CASSHLTGPYERLFF. The chain uses TRBV12-3 or TRBV12-4 and TRBJ1-4; TCRdb indicates TRBD1, and absent DNA this call remains unverified. The CDR3 is made up of 15 amino acids.

The rearrangement joins TRBV6-5 to TRBJ1-4; TCRdb's D call of TRBD1 is untestable without DNA. The CDR3 has 16 amino acids. The germline gives CDR1 MNHEY, CDR2 SVGAGI. The chain's CDR3 is CASSFRDTARGEKLFF.

The chain uses TRBV29-1 and TRBJ2-2; TCRdb lists TRBD1, though no DNA is available to test this call. CDR3 length equals 14 residues. Germline V lookup: CDR1 SQVTM, CDR2 ANQGSEA. CDR3 sequence reads: CSVEQGANTGELFF.

CDR3 in amino acids: CASSLAEGAHEYF. The chain uses TRBV7-7 and TRBJ2-5; TCRdb's assignment of TRBD1 cannot be checked, as there is no DNA. This CDR3 comprises 13 residues. Germline assignment: CDR1 SSHAT and CDR2 FNYEAQ (reference sequence).

The rearrangement links TRBV6-5 to TRBJ2-1; TCRdb reports TRBD1, a call that lacks DNA to check it against. The germline gives CDR1 MNHEY, CDR2 SVGAGI. The CDR3 consists of 16 residues. CDR3 sequence: CAISYSGQGIYNEQFF.

The genes are TRBV6-5 and TRBJ1-1; TCRdb names TRBD1, which stays unverified in the absence of DNA. The CDR3 is 16 residues long. Germline V gives CDR1 MNHEY, CDR2 SVGAGI. The CDR3 sequence is CASSYSRDSLNTEAFF.